Below are 25 T cell receptor beta chains sequenced from a single sample in a study of PD-1 blockade in mismatch repair-deficient tumors. Assay: immunoSEQ multiplex PCR; the TCRdb copy retains only in-frame clones and omits some. The table has about 68,000 clones, 70% to 80% seen once; the top ten hold 4.5% to 7%. This specimen was peripheral blood, taken 2 weeks after starting pembrolizumab. Every receptor here comes from an adult with mismatch repair-deficient cancer.

J is TRBJ1-3 and V is TRBV30; 9 nucleotides align to TRBD1. The ends lost 3 bases at V and 2 bases at J; junction bases unmatched: 2. The CDR3 length is 14 residues. Germline V lookup: CDR1 GTSNPN, CDR2 SVGIG (reference sequence). CDR3 protein: CAWSGTGPGNTIYF. The CDR3, as DNA: TGTGCCTGGAGCGGGACAGGGCCTGGAAACACCATATATTTT.

This clone was seen just once. This rearrangement joins TRBV5-1 to TRBJ2-2; D is possibly TRBD1 (5 bases). Deletions cut 4 bases from V and 1 base from J, with 11 bases between. The CDR3 runs 15 residues. The germline V gene has CDR1 SGHRS and CDR2 YFSETQ. The CDR3, as DNA: TGCGCCAGCAGCACCCCCGGACAGAACACCGGGGAGCTGTTTTTT. Protein: CASSTPGQNTGELFF.

The chain employs TRBV12-5 and TRBJ2-5; D call uncertain. The germline CDR1 and CDR2 sequences are LGHNT and FRNRAP. The germline V and J ends were trimmed by 5 bases and 1 base, with 11 bases remaining between them. The CDR3 is 14 residues long. DNA for the CDR3: TGTGCTAGTGGTAGTCAGATGCCCCAAGAGACCCAGTACTTC. Translation: CASGSQMPQETQYF.

DNA of the CDR3: TGTGCCAGCGCTAAGAAGAACACCGGGGAGCTGTTTTTT. Protein sequence: CASAKKNTGELFF. This chain uses TRBV2 with TRBJ2-2; no definite D call. From germline, CDR1 is SNHLY and CDR2 FYNNEI. Trimming left V 8 bases short and J 1 base short, with 8 bases between. This CDR3 contains 13 residues.

V and J are TRBV11-3 and TRBJ1-2; D unclear. Trimming shortened V by 1 base and J by 4 bases, and 10 bases separated the two germline ends. The CDR3 has 14 amino acids. The germline gives CDR1 SGHNT, CDR2 YENEEA. The CDR3 region has the DNA TGTGCCAGCAGCTTAGGGCACTTAGCCTATGGCTACACCTTC. Its translation: CASSLGHLAYGYTF.

This chain uses TRBV5-4 with TRBJ2-3; D unclear. Germline-derived CDR1 and CDR2 are SGHNT and YYREEE (reference sequence). CDR3 length equals 15 residues. With 0 bases removed from V and 5 bases from J, the gap between germline ends came to 13 bases. CDR3 nucleotide sequence: TGTGCCAGCAGCTTGGATGCCTCCATTGTAGATACGCAGTATTTT. This sequence encodes CASSLDASIVDTQYF.

The chain uses TRBV6-1 and TRBJ2-5; the match to TRBD2 covers 9 bases. CDR1 MNHNS and CDR2 SASEGT come from the germline V gene. This CDR3 is 15 amino acids long. Germline trimming cut 6 bases from V and 3 bases from J; bases unmatched to any gene: 8. The CDR3 here is CASSYSGSGKETQYF. CDR3 nucleotide sequence: TGTGCCAGCAGCTATAGCGGGAGTGGAAAAGAGACCCAGTACTTC.

The J gene is TRBJ1-3, the V gene TRBV9; weak D call: TRBD1 (6 bases). V shed 4 bases and J shed 0 bases, with 11 bases lying between them. Germline V gene sequence: CDR1 SGDLS, CDR2 YYNGEE. The CDR3 covers 15 residues. The CDR3 nucleotides read TGTGCCAGCAGCCCCCAGGGGATCTCTGGAAACACCATATATTTT. Residues: CASSPQGISGNTIYF.

The rearrangement joins TRBV7-8 to TRBJ2-7; TRBD1 agrees at 8 bases. Germline V gene data show CDR1 as SGHVS and CDR2 as FQNEAQ. The CDR3 is made up of 16 amino acids. J gave up 3 bases and V 1 base, and 8 bases lay outside the gene matches. CDR3 amino acids: CASSLGPSGQGYEQYF. The DNA for the CDR3 is TGTGCCAGCAGCTTAGGCCCCTCCGGACAGGGCTACGAGCAGTACTTC.

This chain uses TRBV23-1 with TRBJ2-7; D is undetermined. TRBV23-1 counts as an open reading frame of uncertain function. CDR3 size: 14 residues. With 8 bases removed from V and 1 base from J, the gap between germline ends came to 15 bases. CDR3 DNA sequence: TGCGCCAGCCTTCGAACTGCTCTATCCTACGAGCAGTACTTC. It translates to CASLRTALSYEQYF.

V usage is TRBV19 and J usage is TRBJ1-2; no definite D call. There are 13 residues in the CDR3. Germline loops: CDR1 LNHDA, CDR2 SQIVND (reference sequence). The ends were cut back, 4 bases at V and 7 bases at J, with 13 bases in the middle. CDR3 nucleotide sequence: TGTGCCAGTAGTAGGAGGACGGTTGGTGGCTACACCTTC. Translation: CASSRRTVGGYTF.

The rearrangement links TRBV7-9 to TRBJ2-3; 9 bases match TRBD1. Per the germline V gene, CDR1 is SEHNR and CDR2 is FQNEAQ (reference sequence). V dropped 1 base and J dropped 13; count of bases not matched to a gene: 3. The CDR3 is 12 amino acids. The CDR3 spells CASSLEDRGEYF. The CDR3 DNA follows: TGTGCCAGCAGCTTAGAGGACAGGGGCGAGTATTTT.

This clone was recorded a few times. An end of the junction does not agree with germline; a read error may underlie this. The J gene is TRBJ1-2, the V gene TRBV5-5; D remains unclear. Looked up from germline, CDR1 is SGHKS and CDR2 is YYEKEE (reference sequence). CDR3 length: 16 amino acids. The CDR3 region is CASSQDEESPNYGYTF. The CDR3 DNA follows: TGCGCCAGCAGCCAAGATGAAGAATCTCCTAACTATGGCTACACCTTC.

This rearrangement joins TRBV27 to TRBJ1-1; D call uncertain. V lost 2 bases and J lost 0, with 7 bases in between. This CDR3 is built from 14 residues. The germline CDR1 and CDR2 sequences are MNHEY and SMNVEV (reference sequence). CDR3 protein: CASSLRGLNTEAFF. The CDR3 bases are TGTGCCAGCAGTTTAAGAGGACTGAACACTGAAGCTTTCTTT.

The chain carries TRBV19 and TRBJ2-5; D is possibly TRBD2 (5 bases). Trimming took off 3 bases at V and 5 bases at J, with 10 bases between the two ends. Per germline, CDR1 LNHDA and CDR2 SQIVND (reference sequence). CDR3 length: 13 amino acids. CDR3 loop: CASSMRIAETQYF. CDR3 in DNA: TGTGCCAGTAGTATGAGAATAGCGGAGACCCAGTACTTC.

The rearrangement uses TRBV5-1 and TRBJ2-2; 8 positions match TRBD1. J gave up 7 bases and V 4 bases, and 6 bases lay outside the gene matches. The CDR3 has 14 residues. Germline V gene lookup returns CDR1 SGHRS and CDR2 YFSETQ. The CDR3 region is CASSVTGGGGELFF. The CDR3 bases are TGCGCCAGCAGCGTAACAGGGGGAGGCGGGGAGCTGTTTTTT.

This chain links TRBV5-4 with TRBJ1-2, with TRBD1 matching over 8 bases. Germline assignment: CDR1 SGHNT and CDR2 YYREEE (reference sequence). The CDR3 is made up of 16 amino acids. Trimming cost V 0 bases and J 8 bases; bases outside gene matches: 12. The CDR3 loop is CASSLEVNRGKGGYTF. CDR3 DNA sequence: TGTGCCAGCAGCTTGGAGGTGAACAGGGGGAAAGGGGGCTACACCTTC.

This clone turned up a few times. The CDR3 sequence is CASRFGQAYEQYF. CDR3 DNA: TGTGCCAGCAGGTTCGGACAAGCCTACGAGCAGTACTTC. V usage is TRBV7-9 and J usage is TRBJ2-7; D is perhaps TRBD1 (5 bases). The germline V gene has CDR1 SEHNR and CDR2 FQNEAQ (reference sequence). Trimming pared 6 bases from V and 2 bases from J, leaving 11 bases between. This CDR3 region has 13 residues.

CDR3 sequence: CASSYRGLGEKLFF. The CDR3 DNA is TGTGCCAGCTCATACAGGGGGCTAGGTGAAAAACTGTTTTTT. The V gene is TRBV6-1, the J gene TRBJ1-4; 9 nucleotides agree with TRBD1. The CDR3 contains 14 residues. The J segment lost 7 bases and the V segment lost 8 bases, leaving 8 bases of the junction unmatched. Germline V lookup: CDR1 MNHNS, CDR2 SASEGT.

This clone was seen many times. The chain has TRBV6-6 and TRBJ1-1; no definite D call. Trimming left V 0 bases short and J 4 bases short, with 12 bases between. The germline gives CDR1 MNHNY, CDR2 SVGAGI (reference sequence). This CDR3 is built from 15 residues. The CDR3 spells CASSYSVGSVTEAFF. In DNA, the CDR3 is TGTGCCAGCAGTTACTCAGTGGGTAGCGTCACTGAAGCTTTCTTT.

V gene TRBV9 combines with J gene TRBJ1-4; TRBD1 agrees at 7 bases. The CDR3 has 15 residues. After removal of 4 bases from V and 0 bases from J, the junction contained 3 bases not matched to a gene. Germline values: CDR1 SGDLS, CDR2 YYNGEE. This CDR3 is CASSQTGTTNEKLFF. CDR3 sequence (DNA): TGTGCCAGCAGCCAGACAGGGACAACTAATGAAAAACTGTTTTTT.

The chain carries TRBV2 and TRBJ1-2; maybe TRBD1 (5 bases). Trimming stripped 6 bases from V and 0 bases from J, with 11 bases between. The CDR3 has 14 amino acids. Germline V lookup: CDR1 SNHLY, CDR2 FYNNEI. CDR3 coding DNA: TGTGCCAGCAGAGAAAGGACAACTAACTATGGCTACACCTTC. Translated: CASRERTTNYGYTF.

V gene TRBV5-8 combines with J gene TRBJ2-2; perhaps TRBD2 as D (5 bases). Trimming took 4 bases from V and 0 from J, leaving 13 bases between them. Germline lookup yields CDR1 SGHTS and CDR2 YDEGEE. The CDR3 consists of 16 residues. CDR3 nucleotide sequence: TGTGCCAGCAGCCTGCCCCGGGATGCGAACACCGGGGAGCTGTTTTTT. Its protein product is CASSLPRDANTGELFF.

The genes are TRBV30 and TRBJ1-1; no reliable D call. The V gene lost 0 bases and the J gene lost 1 base, with 9 bases spanning the gap. CDR1 GTSNPN and CDR2 SVGIG come from the germline V gene (reference sequence). This CDR3 contains 14 residues. CDR3 nucleotides: TGTGCCTGGAGTGTAAAGAAGGGGAACACTGAAGCTTTCTTT. Its translation: CAWSVKKGNTEAFF.

The chain carries TRBV5-1 and TRBJ2-2; D not resolved. The germline V gene has CDR1 SGHRS and CDR2 YFSETQ. V was cut by 0 bases and J by 4 bases, with 10 bases left in between. The CDR3 loop spans 15 amino acids. CDR3 bases: TGCGCCAGCAGCTTGGCGGGTGAGGTCACCGGGGAGCTGTTTTTT. As protein: CASSLAGEVTGELFF. Drawing the rest from reference TRBV5-1 and TRBJ2-2, the complete variable domain is KAGVTQTPRYLIKTRGQQVTLSCSPISGHRSVSWYQQTPGQGLQFLFEYFSETQRNKGNFPGRFSGRQFSNSRSEMNVSTLELGDSALYLCASSLAGEVTGELFFGEGSRLTVL.